Sequencing of this T cell receptor beta chain was carried out in a study of blood T cells in healthy people across ages. CDR1 is DFQATT and CDR2 is SNEGSKA in the germline V gene (reference sequence). V gave up 2 bases and J gave up 6 bases, with 10 bases separating them. CDR3 length: 12 residues. Combining a sample-barcoded 5' primer with a J-beta primer mix, a second PCR ran for roughly 7 to 11 cycles. From the 5' RACE reads, TCRdb called clonotypes with MiXCR, one entry per CDR3 protein. Here the sample spans 1.6 million or so distinct CDR3 sequences, around 36% being singletons. For this clonotype: The antigen remains undetermined.

Broader study findings: Diversity estimates drawn from one million T cells were deemed underestimates.

The chain combines TRBV20-1 with TRBJ1-2; the D is unclear. Sequenced material: blood. This sequence originates from a woman aged 25 to 39 in good health. This chain's CDR3 is CSARTPTHGYTF. The DNA for the CDR3 is TGCAGTGCTAGAACCCCGACTCATGGCTACACCTTC.